What follows are 12 T cell receptor beta chains derived from one specimen sequenced in a study of blood T cell repertoires in COVID-19. TCRdb's table, derived via immunoSEQ multiplex PCR, lists solely in-frame clones and lacks some. The sample consists of some 65,000 clones, approximately 84% of them appearing once. Sequencing used peripheral blood. These receptors were obtained from a man aged 40-49 years with COVID-19, enrolled during active disease.

The chain has TRBV10-3 and TRBJ2-7, with D unresolved. The CDR3 has 14 residues. Germline assignment: CDR1 ENHRY and CDR2 SYGVKD. V was pared by 2 bases and J by 2 bases, with 10 bases between. The CDR3 loop is CAISEPETAYEQYF. DNA of the CDR3: TGTGCCATCAGTGAGCCTGAAACGGCCTACGAGCAGTACTTC.

V usage is TRBV5-1 and J usage is TRBJ1-2; 10 bases are shared with TRBD1. The CDR3 is 15 residues long. V lost 3 bases to trimming and J lost 2 bases; unmatched junction nucleotides: 4. Germline CDR1 SGHRS, CDR2 YFSETQ. The CDR3 DNA reads TGCGCCAGCAGCTCCGGACAGGGGGGGAACTATGGCTACACCTTC. This gives the protein CASSSGQGGNYGYTF.

This chain links TRBV30 with TRBJ2-5, with TRBD2 matching 7 bases. The J segment lost 2 bases and the V segment lost 5 bases, leaving 2 bases of the junction unmatched. Germline CDR1 reads GTSNPN; CDR2 reads SVGIG (reference sequence). The CDR3 consists of 12 residues. The CDR3 nucleotides are TGTGCCTGGGAGCGGGATCAAGAGACCCAGTACTTC. Amino acids: CAWERDQETQYF. Combining the CDR3 with reference TRBV30 and TRBJ2-5 gives the whole variable domain SQTIHQWPATLVQPVGSPLSLECTVEGTSNPNLYWYRQAAGRGLQLLFYSVGIGQISSEVPQNLSASRPQDRQFILSSKKLLLSDSGFYLCAWERDQETQYFGPGTRLLVL.

The rearrangement joins TRBV5-1 to TRBJ2-5; 9 nucleotides align to TRBD1. The length of the CDR3 is 16 residues. Looked up from germline, CDR1 is SGHRS and CDR2 is YFSETQ. V trimming: 3 bases; J trimming: 1 base; junction bases outside the gene matches: 7. In DNA, the CDR3 is TGCGCCAGCAGCTCCCCCGCGGGACAGGGCCAAGAGACCCAGTACTTC. This codes for CASSSPAGQGQETQYF.

This chain joins TRBV14 and TRBJ2-7; 10 bases fit TRBD1. The CDR3 is 16 residues long. The J segment lost 5 bases and the V segment lost 1 base, leaving 8 bases of the junction unmatched. Germline CDR1 is SGHDN and CDR2 is FVKESK. The CDR3 bases are TGTGCCAGCAGCCAAGGAGGGGACAGGGGACTCCACGAGCAGTACTTC. Translating it yields CASSQGGDRGLHEQYF. Full variable domain (remainder filled in from reference TRBV14 and TRBJ2-7): EAGVTQFPSHSVIEKGQTVTLRCDPISGHDNLYWYRRVMGKEIKFLLHFVKESKQDESGMPNNRFLAERTGGTYSTLKVQPAELEDSGVYFCASSQGGDRGLHEQYFGPGTRLTVT.

The chain has TRBV4-2 and TRBJ2-3; a possible D gene is TRBD1 (6 bases). V lost 2 bases and J lost 3, with 9 bases in between. The CDR3 totals 14 residues. In germline, CDR1 is LGHNA, CDR2 YNFKEQ. The CDR3 protein is CASSQSGQTDTQYF. The CDR3 region has the DNA TGTGCCAGCAGCCAAAGTGGACAGACAGATACGCAGTATTTT.

The chain combines TRBV4-1 with TRBJ2-7; D is perhaps TRBD2 (6 bases). Trimming shortened V by 0 bases and J by 0 bases, and 21 bases separated the two germline ends. Per germline, CDR1 MGHRA and CDR2 YSYEKL. The CDR3 is made up of 19 amino acids. CDR3 in DNA: TGCGCCAGCAGCCAAGACCCACACTCTGGAGGGGATGTCTCCTACGAGCAGTACTTC. Encoded protein: CASSQDPHSGGDVSYEQYF.

This clone was recorded once. V and J are TRBV19 and TRBJ1-2; the D is unclear. This CDR3 region has 15 residues. Germline V lookup: CDR1 LNHDA, CDR2 SQIVND (reference sequence). V was cut by 3 bases and J by 4 bases, with 15 bases left in between. DNA of the CDR3: TGTGCCAGTAGTATCGCCGGGTTTGCATCCTATGGCTACACCTTC. It translates to CASSIAGFASYGYTF.

The J gene is TRBJ2-7, the V gene TRBV5-4, with TRBD1 matching 11 bases. CDR1 is SGHNT, CDR2 YYREEE, per germline (reference sequence). The CDR3 covers 17 residues. The V and J ends lost 5 bases and 3 bases, in that order; junction bases with no gene match: 13. The CDR3 region is CASRNLGGTGGLYEQYF. As DNA, the CDR3 is TGTGCCAGCAGGAACCTAGGCGGGACAGGGGGTCTCTACGAGCAGTACTTC.

This chain's CDR3 is CASRVGPYEQYF. The CDR3 coding sequence is TGTGCCAGCAGGGTCGGTCCCTACGAGCAGTACTTC. This chain links TRBV2 with TRBJ2-7; D call uncertain. The CDR3 has 12 residues. Trimming pared 6 bases from V and 2 bases from J, leaving 8 bases between. Germline V gene sequence: CDR1 SNHLY, CDR2 FYNNEI.

The chain links TRBV29-1 to TRBJ1-1; no clear D gene. V was trimmed by 3 bases and J by 1 base, leaving 6 bases between them. This CDR3 has 12 residues. The germline V gene encodes CDR1 SQVTM and CDR2 ANQGSEA. The chain's CDR3 is CSVDRSNTEAFF. CDR3 in DNA: TGCAGCGTTGATCGGTCGAACACTGAAGCTTTCTTT.

The chain links TRBV5-1 to TRBJ1-2, with D possibly matching TRBD1 (5 bases). Germline V gene lookup returns CDR1 SGHRS and CDR2 YFSETQ. The CDR3 is 17 amino acids. V was trimmed by 4 bases and J by 6 bases, leaving 25 bases between them. The CDR3 coding sequence is TGCGCCAGCAGCCCTAGTCGGACAACGGGGGTTGATGATGGCTACACCTTC. Protein product: CASSPSRTTGVDDGYTF.